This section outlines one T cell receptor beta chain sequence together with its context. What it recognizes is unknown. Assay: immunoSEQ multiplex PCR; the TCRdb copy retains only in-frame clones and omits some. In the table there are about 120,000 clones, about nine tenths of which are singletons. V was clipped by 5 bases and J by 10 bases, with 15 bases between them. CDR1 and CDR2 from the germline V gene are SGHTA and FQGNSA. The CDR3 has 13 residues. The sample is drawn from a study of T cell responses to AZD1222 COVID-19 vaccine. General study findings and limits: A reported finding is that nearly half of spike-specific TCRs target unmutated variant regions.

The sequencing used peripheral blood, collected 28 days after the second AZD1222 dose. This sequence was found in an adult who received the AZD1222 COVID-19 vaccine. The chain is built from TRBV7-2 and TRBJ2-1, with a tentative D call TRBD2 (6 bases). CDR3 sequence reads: CASSRTLAHEQFF. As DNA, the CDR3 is TGTGCCAGCAGCCGAACACTAGCTCACGAGCAGTTCTTC.